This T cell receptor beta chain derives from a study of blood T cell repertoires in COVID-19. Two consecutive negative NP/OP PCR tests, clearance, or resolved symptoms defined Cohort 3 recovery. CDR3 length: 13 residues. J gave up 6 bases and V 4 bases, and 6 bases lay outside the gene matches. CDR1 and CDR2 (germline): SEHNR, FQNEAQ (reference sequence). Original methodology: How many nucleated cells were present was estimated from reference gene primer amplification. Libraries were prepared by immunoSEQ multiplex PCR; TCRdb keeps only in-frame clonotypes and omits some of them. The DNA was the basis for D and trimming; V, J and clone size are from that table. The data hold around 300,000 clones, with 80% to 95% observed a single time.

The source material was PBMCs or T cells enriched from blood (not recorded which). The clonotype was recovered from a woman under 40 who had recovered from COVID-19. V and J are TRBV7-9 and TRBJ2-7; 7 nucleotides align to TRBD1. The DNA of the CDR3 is TGTGCCAGCAGCTGGCAGGGGGAGTCCGAGCAGTACTTC. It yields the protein CASSWQGESEQYF.